This passage covers 2 T cell receptor beta chains from one sample sequenced in a study of shared clonotypes between healthy human individuals. Produced via immunoSEQ multiplex PCR; TCRdb's table is partial and in-frame only. The data show roughly 550,000 clones, with roughly 96% seen just once and 0.09% to 0.13% held by the top ten. CD45RO-negative, CCR7-selected cells formed the naive CD8 fraction, which excluded terminally differentiated effector memory CD45RA+ cells. Sequencing was done on a sample of naive CD8+ T cells sorted from blood. The receptors come from a woman younger than 45 in good health.

This chain joins TRBV7-9 and TRBJ1-4; no clear D gene. Per germline, CDR1 SEHNR and CDR2 FQNEAQ (reference sequence). V gave up 5 bases and J gave up 9 bases, with 13 bases separating them. CDR3 size: 13 residues. Here the CDR3 DNA reads TGTGCCAGCAGCGACTCAGGCGAGAAAAAACTGTTTTTT. Translation: CASSDSGEKKLFF.

The V call is TRBV7-3, the J call TRBJ2-1; no clear D. V shed 2 bases and J shed 8 bases, with 7 bases lying between them. Germline V lookup: CDR1 SGHTA, CDR2 FQGTGA. This CDR3 contains 12 residues. CDR3 coding DNA: TGTGCCAGCAGCTTACCAGCCGATGAGCAGTTCTTC. Translation: CASSLPADEQFF.